Included here is one TCR beta chain sequence, with context. Its recognized antigen is unknown. No qualities accompany the bases; no much larger clone lies one base away. Additional DNA sequences in this sample encode the identical CDR3. TCR beta CDR3 regions were amplified from genomic DNA with the immunoSEQ assay, a bias-controlled multiplex PCR using V- and J-specific primers. A proprietary barcode and Illumina adapter sequences were added to the CDR3 amplicons in a second PCR step. An Illumina MiSeq instrument was used to sequence the CDR3 libraries. In the source study's methods: Export and quality control were done with immunoSEQ Analyzer 3.0, while downstream analyses used R Bioconductor and Immunarch. Only productive rearrangements in the normalized downsampled data set went into calculating the repertoire metrics. In the normalized cohort, a clonotype counted as pathologically expanded if the clonotype was larger than 5 templates. The Inverse Simpson Index served as the measure of repertoire diversity. CMV-specificity analyses were carried out on the non-normalized data set to capture all clonotypes. Sourced from immuneACCESS, this table was stored by TCRdb with only in-frame sequences that have V and J called. A share of the clones is absent; for the studies checked, an unresolved V gene accounts for under half, and the remainder has no known explanation. V and J calls and clone size follow that table, whereas D and trimming were derived from the DNA. Here the sample has 14,000 or so clones; 62% occur a single time. Of the sample, about 8.8% is held by the ten largest clones.

CDR3 length: 12 amino acids, cysteine to phenylalanine. Solely the CDR3 DNA is kept, with 36 bases framed from the first base. Via the germline V gene, CDR1 is MDHEN and CDR2 SYDVKM. V sheds 3 bases and J sheds 1 base, leaving 3 bases between their ends. This specimen belongs to a study of T cell clonotyping in hematopoietic cell transplantation (dated by TCRdb to the early 2020s). Context from the whole study: Blood from recipients was drawn roughly 28 days before transplant, then again at days 30, 100 and 180 after transplant. A total of fewer than 150 blood samples were gathered in the study from a few dozen consecutive transplant recipients along with their related donors. Patient recruitment ran from late 2015 to early 2017, and follow-up continued until late 2020 or death. General findings and caveats noted by the study authors: Overlap with donor repertoires was found for only a small fraction of recipient repertoires, with over 95% found to appear de novo at the given depth. After transplant, TCR diversity in recipients dropped, and pathologically expanded clonotypes increased progressively from day 30 to day 180. Broader posttransplant TCR repertoire diversity was predicted by donor and pretransplant recipient Inverse Simpson Index values. The sample size was limited and the cells went unsorted, which meant the CD4 and CD8 repertoire contributions could not be told apart.

Using Nuclei Lysis Solution, genomic DNA was extracted from unfractionated peripheral blood mononuclear cells that were either fresh or cryopreserved. The sequence derives from a human donor who either received an allogeneic hematopoietic cell transplant for a myeloid malignancy or was a related donor (not recorded which). Some clones in this sample may be carry-over from other donors' samples. The V and J segments used are TRBV28 and TRBJ1-1; no D segment can be confidently identified. Sample: PBMCs. The CDR3 region: CASSLTNTEAFF. The nucleotide sequence reads as follows: TGTGCCAGCAGTTTGACGAACACTGAAGCTTTCTTT.